This TCR beta chain derives from a study of blood T cell repertoires in COVID-19. Looking at the study overall: Material from acute and convalescent COVID-19 was sourced from the United States, Italy and Spain. PBMCs, B-cell-depleted T cells, or T cells were the source of the cDNA or gDNA that made up the material.

In the authors' methods: Nucleated cell counts were estimated from reference gene primer amplification. This table comes from immunoSEQ multiplex PCR, and its TCRdb copy is limited to in-frame clones, with some not included. V, J and clone size are taken as reported in that table, and D and trimming were inferred from the DNA itself. The top ten clones hold 0.7% to 0.85% of a sample with 240,000 or so clones, approximately 91% of them seen once. The sequence derives from a woman aged 25 to 39 with acute or convalescent COVID-19. The material sequenced was peripheral blood.

In DNA form, the CDR3 reads TGTGCCAGTAGTATTTTAGCGTCCCCCTCCTACGAGCAGTACTTC. It is translated as CASSILASPSYEQYF. The J gene is TRBJ2-7, the V gene TRBV19, with a weak D call TRBD2 (5 bases). The germline V gene encodes CDR1 LNHDA and CDR2 SQIVND (reference sequence). Trimming stripped 3 bases from V and 0 bases from J, with 12 bases between. The CDR3 is made up of 15 amino acids.